Shown below are 27 T cell receptor beta chains from a single sample sequenced in a study of Ad26.COV2.S vaccination and SARS-CoV-2 variants. The assay was immunoSEQ multiplex PCR, and TCRdb's table has in-frame clones only and misses some. This sample has about 460,000 clones, with roughly nine tenths found just once. The treatment: some 19 received Ad26.COV2.S at low or high dose, single or two shots; about 5 received placebo; per-sample allocation not given. The samples were gathered on day 63 after the first injection of vaccine or placebo. The source was peripheral blood, collected in a trial of Ad26.COV2.S vaccine versus placebo. These receptors came from a person aged 18 to 65 who received the Ad26.COV2.S COVID-19 vaccine or a placebo.

The V gene is TRBV5-5, the J gene TRBJ1-1, with D uncertain. V was pared by 4 bases and J by 0 bases, with 10 bases between. CDR1 SGHKS and CDR2 YYEKEE come from the germline V gene (reference sequence). The CDR3 contains 14 residues. This CDR3 reads CASSIQTLNTEAFF. In DNA, the CDR3 is TGTGCCAGCAGCATACAAACCCTGAACACTGAAGCTTTCTTT.

The gene calls are TRBV11-3 and TRBJ2-5; tentative D call: TRBD2 (5 bases). The CDR3 consists of 15 residues. The V end lost 1 base, the J end lost 4 bases, and 13 bases lay between the germline ends. Per the germline V gene, CDR1 is SGHNT and CDR2 is YENEEA. CDR3 nucleotide sequence: TGTGCCAGCAGCTTAGGGGCTGGCGGGCGAGAGACCCAGTACTTC. Its protein is CASSLGAGGRETQYF.

The J gene is TRBJ1-6, the V gene TRBV27; 7 bases map to TRBD1. J gave up 6 bases and V 2 bases, and 4 bases lay outside the gene matches. Germline V gives CDR1 MNHEY, CDR2 SMNVEV (reference sequence). The CDR3 is made up of 15 amino acids. CDR3 in amino acids: CASSLEGQPNSPLHF. The CDR3 DNA reads TGTGCCAGCAGTTTAGAGGGACAGCCTAATTCACCCCTCCACTTT.

CDR3 protein: CASSRPTGGWETQYF. CDR3 DNA sequence: TGTGCCAGCAGCCGGCCGACAGGGGGCTGGGAGACCCAGTACTTC. The chain is built from TRBV28 and TRBJ2-5; TRBD1 matches at 10 bases. The CDR3 runs 15 residues. Germline lookup yields CDR1 MDHEN and CDR2 SYDVKM. V was clipped by 6 bases and J by 5 bases; unmatched bases: 9.

CDR3 sequence (DNA): TGTGCCAGCAGCTCCCCTTTGGACAACCGGGCTAATGAAAAACTGTTTTTT. It codes for CASSSPLDNRANEKLFF. The rearrangement joins TRBV7-9 to TRBJ1-4, with D tentatively TRBD1 (5 bases). This CDR3 is 17 amino acids long. Germline V CDR1 and CDR2: SEHNR, FQNEAQ (reference sequence). The ends were cut back, 4 bases at V and 3 bases at J, with 18 bases in the middle.

This CDR3 reads CASSIVTGVQDTQYF. As DNA, the CDR3 is TGTGCCAGTAGTATAGTAACAGGGGTTCAAGATACGCAGTATTTT. This chain connects TRBV19 to TRBJ2-3; 7 bases map to TRBD1. V gave up 1 base and J gave up 5 bases; unmatched junction bases: 6. CDR1 and CDR2 (germline): LNHDA, SQIVND (reference sequence). This CDR3 has 15 residues. Full variable domain (remainder filled in from reference TRBV19 and TRBJ2-3): DGGITQSPKYLFRKEGQNVTLSCEQNLNHDAMYWYRQDPGQGLRLIYYSQIVNDFQKGDIAEGYSVSREKKESFPLTVTSAQKNPTAFYLCASSIVTGVQDTQYFGPGTRLTVL.

CDR3 sequence reads: CASKRQGANTGELFF. The DNA for the CDR3 is TGTGCCAGCAAAAGACAGGGGGCGAACACCGGGGAGCTGTTTTTT. The V and J genes are TRBV6-5 and TRBJ2-2; 9 nucleotides align to TRBD1. Germline V gene lookup returns CDR1 MNHEY and CDR2 SVGAGI. The CDR3 totals 15 residues. Unmatched junction bases numbered 3, after V lost 7 bases and J lost 0 bases.

This clone showed up just once. This chain connects TRBV5-1 to TRBJ2-7; the D is unclear. Germline CDR1 SGHRS, CDR2 YFSETQ. The CDR3 sequence is 12 residues long. V was clipped by 5 bases and J by 3 bases, with 9 bases between them. The CDR3 sequence: CASRSDGYEQYF. The CDR3 DNA reads as TGCGCCAGCAGAAGCGACGGCTACGAGCAGTACTTC.

Written as DNA, the CDR3 is TGCGCCAGCAGCCAAGGTTTCGCGGGCGGCATCCAGTACTTC. It is translated as CASSQGFAGGIQYF. The chain couples TRBV4-1 to TRBJ2-5, with D perhaps matching TRBD2 (5 bases). V lost 1 base, J lost 10 bases, and 16 bases lay in between. The CDR3 extends over 14 amino acids. Per the germline V gene, CDR1 is MGHRA and CDR2 is YSYEKL.

This chain connects TRBV9 to TRBJ2-3; 11 bases agree with TRBD2. Germline CDR1 SGDLS, CDR2 YYNGEE. Trimming removed 4 bases from V and 2 bases from J; junction bases left unmatched: 6. The CDR3 is 16 residues long. The CDR3 region has the DNA TGTGCCAGCAGCACTACTAGCGGGGGTTTCACAGATACGCAGTATTTT. Translating it yields CASSTTSGGFTDTQYF.

CDR3 residues: CASSFLGKDTQYF. In DNA form, the CDR3 reads TGTGCCAGCAGTTTCCTGGGAAAAGATACGCAGTATTTT. This chain uses TRBV28 with TRBJ2-3, with D unresolved. The CDR3 extends over 13 amino acids. Germline CDR1 reads MDHEN; CDR2 reads SYDVKM. Trimming took 3 bases from V and 5 from J, leaving 9 bases between them.

A few counts support this clone. The chain couples TRBV7-8 to TRBJ1-1; D gene unclear. Germline assignment: CDR1 SGHVS and CDR2 FQNEAQ. The CDR3 loop spans 12 amino acids. V gave up 3 bases and J gave up 11 bases, with 13 bases separating them. The CDR3 bases are TGTGCCAGCAGCTTCCCCTCGACACCGGCTTTCTTT. Translation: CASSFPSTPAFF.

V gene TRBV7-9 combines with J gene TRBJ2-1, with 8 nucleotides matching TRBD1. CDR1 SEHNR and CDR2 FQNEAQ come from the germline V gene (reference sequence). This CDR3 has 15 residues. V was pared by 6 bases and J by 5 bases, with 9 bases of the junction left unmatched. Here the CDR3 reads CASRELGTGNNEQFF. DNA of the CDR3: TGTGCCAGCAGGGAACTCGGGACAGGAAACAATGAGCAGTTCTTC.

V usage is TRBV11-3 and J usage is TRBJ2-2, with TRBD1 as a possible D gene (6 bases). The V and J ends lost 5 bases and 6 bases respectively, with 19 bases between them. There are 16 residues in the CDR3. CDR1 and CDR2 (germline): SGHNT, YENEEA. The CDR3 reads CASSPQTGGVSGELFF. For the CDR3, the DNA is TGTGCCAGCAGCCCACAGACAGGAGGCGTCTCCGGGGAGCTGTTTTTT.

The chain joins TRBV24-1 to TRBJ2-1; TRBD2 agrees at 10 bases. Germline CDR1 is KGHDR and CDR2 is SFDVKD. The CDR3 is 16 amino acids. The trim removed 3 bases at V and 6 bases at J, leaving 7 bases unmatched. CDR3 protein: CATSDERTSGSNEQFF. CDR3 nucleotide sequence: TGTGCCACCAGTGATGAACGGACTAGCGGAAGCAATGAGCAGTTCTTC.

This chain connects TRBV28 to TRBJ2-3; TRBD1 aligns across 7 bases. V was pared by 6 bases and J by 2 bases, with 5 bases of the junction left unmatched. Per the germline V gene, CDR1 is MDHEN and CDR2 is SYDVKM. The CDR3 covers 14 residues. The CDR3 loop is CASSKDRSTDTQYF. The DNA for the CDR3 is TGTGCCAGCAGCAAGGACAGGTCCACAGATACGCAGTATTTT.

The sample holds one count of this clone. This chain connects TRBV6-2 or TRBV6-3 to TRBJ2-3; 12 nucleotides line up with TRBD2. V gave up 4 bases and J gave up 4 bases; unmatched junction bases: 12. Germline CDR1 MNHEY, CDR2 SVGEGT. The CDR3 is 18 amino acids. DNA for the CDR3: TGTGCCAGCAGTTCCACCCACCTAGCGGGGGGGCTCGCAGATACGCAGTATTTT. It codes for CASSSTHLAGGLADTQYF.

V gene TRBV4-3 combines with J gene TRBJ2-7; no definite D call. The CDR3 contains 15 residues. Per the germline V gene, CDR1 is LGHNA and CDR2 is YSLEER. The germline V and J ends were trimmed by 0 bases and 6 bases, with 15 bases remaining between them. CDR3 coding DNA: TGCGCCAGCAGCCAAGATTGGGTAGATGAGGTCGAGCAGTACTTC. Its translation: CASSQDWVDEVEQYF.

This chain links TRBV6-5 with TRBJ1-1; D may be TRBD1 (6 bases). Trimming took 6 bases from V and 4 from J, leaving 15 bases between them. The germline V gene has CDR1 MNHEY and CDR2 SVGAGI. This CDR3 has 14 amino acids. CDR3: CASRQDRRTTEAFF. CDR3 nucleotide sequence: TGTGCCAGCAGACAAGACAGGAGGACCACTGAAGCTTTCTTT.

This clone was observed a handful of times. The chain joins TRBV29-1 to TRBJ1-1; D gene uncertain. The CDR3 covers 12 residues. The V gene's germline CDR1 is SQVTM and CDR2 ANQGSEA. V gave up 2 bases and J gave up 8 bases, with 12 bases separating them. For the CDR3, the DNA is TGCAGCGTTGAATTACCATCAGGCGAAGCTTTCTTT. Protein: CSVELPSGEAFF.

This chain links TRBV18 with TRBJ1-5; D perhaps matches TRBD1 (5 bases). V lost 2 bases to trimming and J lost 0 bases, with 20 bases between them. The V gene's germline CDR1 is KGHSH and CDR2 LQKENI. The CDR3 runs 19 residues. The CDR3 loop is CASSPFSLREGSSNQPQHF. Written as DNA, the CDR3 is TGTGCCAGCTCACCATTTTCCTTACGGGAGGGGAGTAGCAATCAGCCCCAGCATTTT.

V is TRBV6-6 and J is TRBJ2-7, with D uncertain. The CDR3 has 11 residues. CDR1 is MNHNY and CDR2 is SVGAGI in the germline V gene (reference sequence). Trimming took 6 bases from V and 4 from J, leaving 7 bases between them. The CDR3 protein is CASSLGYEQYF. The CDR3 nucleotides read TGTGCCAGCAGCCTAGGTTACGAGCAGTACTTC.

The gene calls are TRBV6-2 or TRBV6-3 and TRBJ2-1, with 10 bases that match TRBD1. V gave up 6 bases and J gave up 8 bases; unmatched junction bases: 13. This CDR3 spans 16 amino acids. From germline, CDR1 is MNHEY and CDR2 SVGEGT. The CDR3 nucleotides read TGTGCCAGCAGCTCGTATCCGGGACAGGGGAAGGATGAGCAGTTCTTC. This translates into CASSSYPGQGKDEQFF.

This sequence joins TRBV3-1 (or the pseudogene TRBV3-2) and TRBJ1-1, with 11 bases identical to TRBD1. Unmatched junction bases numbered 11, after V lost 4 bases and J lost 4 bases. Germline V lookup: CDR1 LGHDT, CDR2 YNNKEL (reference sequence). The CDR3 length is 17 residues. In DNA, the CDR3 is TGTGCCAGCAGCCCGCGGGACAGGGGGAGGTTGGCCACTGAAGCTTTCTTT. It encodes CASSPRDRGRLATEAFF.

The V and J genes are TRBV30 and TRBJ2-7; D is possibly TRBD1 (6 bases). Germline V gene lookup returns CDR1 GTSNPN and CDR2 SVGIG (reference sequence). Trimming pared 1 base from V and 5 bases from J, leaving 15 bases between. There are 14 residues in the CDR3. CDR3 nucleotides: TGTGCCTGGAGTGCTGGGGCAGGGGTCCACGAGCAGTACTTC. This gives the protein CAWSAGAGVHEQYF.

The chain employs TRBV9 and TRBJ2-5; D is possibly TRBD2 (6 bases). Germline CDR1 SGDLS, CDR2 YYNGEE. V was shortened by 4 bases and J by 5 bases, with 15 bases between the two germline ends. This CDR3 has 14 residues. CDR3 sequence: CASSHGGSFETQYF. CDR3 in DNA: TGTGCCAGCAGCCATGGGGGGTCTTTCGAGACCCAGTACTTC. Full variable domain (remainder filled in from reference TRBV9 and TRBJ2-5): DSGVTQTPKHLITATGQRVTLRCSPRSGDLSVYWYQQSLDQGLQFLIQYYNGEERAKGNILERFSAQQFPDLHSELNLSSLELGDSALYFCASSHGGSFETQYFGPGTRLLVL.

The chain couples TRBV5-6 to TRBJ1-4; possibly TRBD1 for D (5 bases). Germline assignment: CDR1 SGHDT and CDR2 YYEEEE. V gave up 6 bases and J gave up 7 bases, with 13 bases separating them. The CDR3 contains 13 residues. The CDR3 sequence: CASNPKGREKLFF. The DNA of the CDR3 is TGTGCCAGCAATCCCAAGGGGCGTGAAAAACTGTTTTTT.